The 15 T cell receptor beta chains below all came from one sample that was sequenced in a study of T cell responses to AZD1222 COVID-19 vaccine. Libraries were prepared by immunoSEQ multiplex PCR; TCRdb keeps only in-frame clonotypes and omits some of them. This sample has under 170,000 clones; approximately 90% occur once, and the top ten carry about 3.3%. This specimen was peripheral blood, taken 28 days after the second AZD1222 dose. All receptors come from an adult who received the AZD1222 COVID-19 vaccine.

The rearrangement links TRBV27 to TRBJ2-1, with TRBD2 matching over 11 bases. The trim removed 2 bases at V and 3 bases at J, leaving 3 bases unmatched. Germline CDR1 reads MNHEY; CDR2 reads SMNVEV (reference sequence). This CDR3 has 16 amino acids. This CDR3 reads CASSLGTSGGYNEQFF. CDR3 nucleotides: TGTGCCAGCAGTTTAGGGACTAGCGGAGGCTACAATGAGCAGTTCTTC.

The chain couples TRBV6-5 to TRBJ1-2; 7 nucleotides line up with TRBD1. V shed 1 base, J shed 3 bases, and the junction held 5 bases outside the gene matches. Germline values: CDR1 MNHEY, CDR2 SVGAGI. CDR3 size: 15 residues. This CDR3 is CASSYYEGADYGYTF. In DNA, the CDR3 is TGTGCCAGCAGTTACTACGAGGGGGCTGACTATGGCTACACCTTC.

The V gene is TRBV24-1, the J gene TRBJ1-2, with TRBD1 identical over 7 bases. The CDR3 loop spans 14 amino acids. Germline V CDR1 and CDR2: KGHDR, SFDVKD. V dropped 4 bases and J dropped 6; count of bases not matched to a gene: 7. DNA for the CDR3: TGTGCCACCAGTGACTATAGGGGGCACGATGGCTACACCTTC. It specifies CATSDYRGHDGYTF.

This chain uses TRBV7-9 with TRBJ2-7; 8 bases are a match to TRBD1. With 4 bases clipped from V and 5 bases from J, the junction kept 10 bases outside the gene matches. The CDR3 spans 15 residues. In germline, CDR1 is SEHNR, CDR2 FQNEAQ (reference sequence). The CDR3 region has the DNA TGTGCCAGCAGCTGGGGACAGGCCCTCAGAGACGAGCAGTACTTC. Translating it yields CASSWGQALRDEQYF.

This sequence joins TRBV2 and TRBJ2-7; 8 bases agree with TRBD2. This CDR3 has 15 residues. V was clipped by 5 bases and J by 5 bases; unmatched bases: 11. The V gene's germline CDR1 is SNHLY and CDR2 FYNNEI. The CDR3 sequence: CASSQLGLVNNEQYF. The CDR3 nucleotides are TGTGCCAGCAGTCAGTTGGGACTAGTCAACAACGAGCAGTACTTC.

The chain has TRBV5-1 and TRBJ1-6; 8 bases map to TRBD1. Germline V gene lookup returns CDR1 SGHRS and CDR2 YFSETQ. The CDR3 has 16 amino acids. Trimming cost V 3 bases and J 7 bases; bases outside gene matches: 9. CDR3 protein: CASSYGGTGGNSPLHF. CDR3 nucleotide sequence: TGCGCCAGCAGCTATGGAGGGACAGGTGGGAATTCACCCCTCCACTTT.

This chain joins TRBV5-5 and TRBJ2-7, with 8 bases fitting TRBD1. CDR3 length equals 14 residues. Per the germline V gene, CDR1 is SGHKS and CDR2 is YYEKEE (reference sequence). J gave up 5 bases and V 0 bases, and 4 bases lay outside the gene matches. CDR3 protein: CASSLDRGVDEQYF. As DNA, the CDR3 is TGTGCCAGCAGCTTGGACAGGGGGGTGGACGAGCAGTACTTC.

This sequence joins TRBV29-1 and TRBJ2-2; tentative D call: TRBD2 (6 bases). The CDR3 spans 13 residues. V was shortened by 6 bases and J by 6 bases, with 14 bases between the two germline ends. Germline lookup yields CDR1 SQVTM and CDR2 ANQGSEA. CDR3 residues: CSVPTGVAGELFF. For the CDR3, the DNA is TGCAGCGTCCCTACGGGGGTGGCCGGGGAGCTGTTTTTT.

CDR3 in amino acids: CASSPLRDGETQYF. CDR3 DNA: TGTGCCAGCTCACCACTAAGGGACGGTGAGACCCAGTACTTC. The chain couples TRBV18 to TRBJ2-5, with D possibly being TRBD1 or TRBD2 (5 bases each). The CDR3 is made up of 14 amino acids. The V end lost 1 base, the J end lost 5 bases, and 11 bases lay between the germline ends. Per germline, CDR1 KGHSH and CDR2 LQKENI.

The chain carries TRBV6-5 and TRBJ1-6, with TRBD1 as a possible D gene (6 bases). Trimming removed 5 bases at V and 14 bases at J, with 13 bases between. This CDR3 is 12 amino acids long. The germline gives CDR1 MNHEY, CDR2 SVGAGI. Here the CDR3 reads CASSRGGIALHF. The CDR3 DNA is TGTGCCAGCAGTCGCGGGGGCATTGCCCTCCACTTT.

This rearrangement joins TRBV5-4 to TRBJ2-7; 9 nucleotides agree with TRBD1. CDR1 and CDR2 from the germline V gene are SGHNT and YYREEE (reference sequence). The CDR3 spans 16 residues. Germline trimming cut 2 bases from V and 3 bases from J; bases unmatched to any gene: 9. The CDR3 region is CASSFWGVGQGYEQYF. The CDR3 coding sequence is TGTGCCAGCAGCTTTTGGGGGGTGGGACAGGGCTACGAGCAGTACTTC.

V usage is TRBV2 and J usage is TRBJ1-3, with TRBD1 identical over 8 bases. V dropped 6 bases and J dropped 2; count of bases not matched to a gene: 6. Germline-derived CDR1 and CDR2 are SNHLY and FYNNEI. The CDR3 covers 15 residues. The CDR3 region is CASSRGPDPGNTIYF. The CDR3 DNA is TGTGCCAGCAGCAGGGGGCCCGACCCTGGAAACACCATATATTTT.

The chain employs TRBV5-1 and TRBJ2-5; no clear D gene. The germline gives CDR1 SGHRS, CDR2 YFSETQ. Trimming cost V 2 bases and J 1 base, with 6 bases left between them. This CDR3 region has 13 residues. CDR3 amino acids: CASSFVFQETQYF. The CDR3 nucleotides are TGCGCCAGCAGCTTTGTATTCCAAGAGACCCAGTACTTC. Together with reference TRBV5-1 and TRBJ2-5, the CDR3 gives the full variable domain: KAGVTQTPRYLIKTRGQQVTLSCSPISGHRSVSWYQQTPGQGLQFLFEYFSETQRNKGNFPGRFSGRQFSNSRSEMNVSTLELGDSALYLCASSFVFQETQYFGPGTRLLVL.

The V and J genes are TRBV2 and TRBJ1-5, with unresolved D. The CDR3 consists of 11 residues. The V gene's germline CDR1 is SNHLY and CDR2 FYNNEI. V was clipped by 6 bases and J by 5 bases, with 5 bases between them. In nucleotides, the CDR3 is TGTGCCAGCAGCATAGATCAGCCCCAGCATTTT. Translation: CASSIDQPQHF. The full variable domain, its missing parts supplied by reference TRBV2 and TRBJ1-5, is EPEVTQTPSHQVTQMGQEVILRCVPISNHLYFYWYRQILGQKVEFLVSFYNNEISEKSEIFDDQFSVERPDGSNFTLKIRSTKLEDSAMYFCASSIDQPQHFGDGTRLSIL.

The V call is TRBV12-3 or TRBV12-4, the J call TRBJ1-5; D unclear. The CDR3 loop spans 12 amino acids. The V end lost 1 base, the J end lost 9 bases, and 7 bases lay between the germline ends. CDR3 amino acids: CASSLGEGPQHF. The CDR3 DNA sequence: TGTGCCAGCAGTTTAGGGGAGGGGCCCCAGCATTTT.